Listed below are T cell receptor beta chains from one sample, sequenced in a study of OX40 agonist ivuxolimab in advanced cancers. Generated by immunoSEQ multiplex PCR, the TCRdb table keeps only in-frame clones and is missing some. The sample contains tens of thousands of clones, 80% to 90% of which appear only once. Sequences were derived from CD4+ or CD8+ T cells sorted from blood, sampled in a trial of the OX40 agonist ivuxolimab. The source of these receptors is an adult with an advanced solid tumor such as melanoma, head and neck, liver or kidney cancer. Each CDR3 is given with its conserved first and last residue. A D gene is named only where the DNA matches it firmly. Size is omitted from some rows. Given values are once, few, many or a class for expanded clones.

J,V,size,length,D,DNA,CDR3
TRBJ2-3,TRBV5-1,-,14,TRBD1,TGCGCCAGCAGCTTAGGACAGGGGAGGGATACGCAGTATTTT,CASSLGQGRDTQYF
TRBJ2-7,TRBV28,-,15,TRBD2,TGTGCCAGCAGCCTACTAGCGGGATCCCCCTACGAGCAGTACTTC,CASSLLAGSPYEQYF
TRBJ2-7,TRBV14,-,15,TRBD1,TGTGCCAGCAGCCCACCCGGGACAGTGATGAGGGAGCAGTACTTC,CASSPPGTVMREQYF
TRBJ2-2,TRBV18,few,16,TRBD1,TGTGCCAGCTCACCTCCCGGGACAGGGAACACCGGGGAGCTGTTTTTT,CASSPPGTGNTGELFF
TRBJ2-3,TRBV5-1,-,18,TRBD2,TGCGCCAGCAGCGTTGGACTAGCGGGAGGCCCTAGCACAGATACGCAGTATTTT,CASSVGLAGGPSTDTQYF
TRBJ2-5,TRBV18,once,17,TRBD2,TGTGCCAGCTCACCAGGGTGGGCGGGAGAGGTTCGAGAGACCCAGTACTTC,CASSPGWAGEVRETQYF
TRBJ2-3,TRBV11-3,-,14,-,TGTGCCAGCAGCTTCGGGGGACTCACAGATACGCAGTATTTT,CASSFGGLTDTQYF
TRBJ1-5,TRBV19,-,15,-,TGTGCCAGTAGATTTCAGGGGTACGGCAATCAGCCCCAGCATTTT,CASRFQGYGNQPQHF
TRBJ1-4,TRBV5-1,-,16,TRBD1,TGCGCCAGCAGCGGCCGAGGGACAGGGAATAATGAAAAACTGTTTTTT,CASSGRGTGNNEKLFF
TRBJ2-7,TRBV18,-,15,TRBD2,TGTGCCAGCTCACCATCTTTTAGCGGGAACTACGAGCGGTACTTC,CASSPSFSGNYERYF
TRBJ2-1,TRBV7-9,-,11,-,TGTGCCAGCAGCTTAGTAGATGAGCAGTTCTTC,CASSLVDEQFF
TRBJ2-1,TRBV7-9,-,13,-,TGTGCCAGCAGCCCCCCCGGGGGAATTGAGCAGTTCTTC,CASSPPGGIEQFF
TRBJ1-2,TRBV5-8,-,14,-,TGTGCCAGCAGCTTACTCTCCGGGGGCTATGGCTACACCTTC,CASSLLSGGYGYTF
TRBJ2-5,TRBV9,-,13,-,TGTGCCAGCAGCCCCCATAGCTCGGAGACCCAGTACTTC,CASSPHSSETQYF
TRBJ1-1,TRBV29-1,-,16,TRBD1,TGCAGCGTTGAAGGCAGGGGGCGCGTGGGTAGCACTGAAGCTTTCTTT,CSVEGRGRVGSTEAFF
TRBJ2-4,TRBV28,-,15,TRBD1,TGTGCCAGCAGAAAGGGGGCCAGGGCCAAAAACATTCAGTACTTC,CASRKGARAKNIQYF
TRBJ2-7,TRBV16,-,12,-,TGTGCCAGCAGCTTGAGCGACGGCGAGCAGTACTTC,CASSLSDGEQYF
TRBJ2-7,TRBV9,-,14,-,TGTGCCAGCAGCGTAGAAGTCGGTGACTACGAGCAGTACTTC,CASSVEVGDYEQYF
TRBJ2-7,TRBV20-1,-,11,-,TGCAGTGCTGGCGGACTAAACGAGCAGTACTTC,CSAGGLNEQYF
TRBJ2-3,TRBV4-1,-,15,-,TGCGCCAGCAGCCAAGATATTAGGGCCTCAGATACGCAGTATTTT,CASSQDIRASDTQYF
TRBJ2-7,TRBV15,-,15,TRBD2,TGTGCCACCAGAGAAGGACTAGGCGACTCCTACGAGCAGTACTTC,CATREGLGDSYEQYF
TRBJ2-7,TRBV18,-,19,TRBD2,TGTGCCAGCTCACTCACTCGGACTAGCGGGGGGGCTAGGTCCTACGAGCAGTACTTC,CASSLTRTSGGARSYEQYF
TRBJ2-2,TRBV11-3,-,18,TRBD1,TGTGCCAGCAGCTTAGATATACTGGGACAGGAGAACACCGGGGAGCTGTTTTTT,CASSLDILGQENTGELFF
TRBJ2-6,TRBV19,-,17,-,TGTGCCAGTAGTATCGGGGACTGGAACTCTGGGGCCAACGTCCTGACTTTC,CASSIGDWNSGANVLTF
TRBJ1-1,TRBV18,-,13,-,TGTGCCAGCTCACCCGGTGGGGACACTGAAGCTTTCTTT,CASSPGGDTEAFF
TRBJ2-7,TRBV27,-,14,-,TGTGCCAGCAGTTTATTTCCAGGACCCTACGAGCAGTACTTC,CASSLFPGPYEQYF
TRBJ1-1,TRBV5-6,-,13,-,TGTGCCAGCAGCTCCATACAGAACACTGAAGCTTTCTTT,CASSSIQNTEAFF